Below, 14 T cell receptor beta chains from the same sample are listed, as sequenced in a study of cytomegalovirus exposure and HLA in healthy donors. The PCR ran on 60 Vbeta and 13 Jbeta primers. The assay was immunoSEQ multiplex PCR, and TCRdb's table has in-frame clones only and misses some. Seen here are 110,000 or so clones, around 77% observed once, and the top ten hold about 5%. Sequencing was carried out using PBMCs. The receptors shown here come from a woman aged 25 to 39 in good health and CMV-seropositive.

V usage is TRBV7-9 and J usage is TRBJ2-7; 8 bases agree with TRBD1. Germline V CDR1 and CDR2: SEHNR, FQNEAQ (reference sequence). The CDR3 has 14 amino acids. V shed 4 bases, J shed 4 bases, and the junction held 6 bases outside the gene matches. In nucleotides, the CDR3 is TGTGCCAGCAGCTCACAGGGGGTAGGATACGAGCAGTACTTC. Protein product: CASSSQGVGYEQYF.

The chain has TRBV7-9 and TRBJ2-1; D perhaps matches TRBD1 (7 bases). The germline V gene encodes CDR1 SEHNR and CDR2 FQNEAQ (reference sequence). The CDR3 covers 15 residues. The V and J ends lost 2 bases and 5 bases respectively, with 13 bases between them. The chain's CDR3 is CASSLRQGGHNEQFF. The CDR3 bases are TGTGCCAGCAGCTTAAGACAGGGAGGACACAATGAGCAGTTCTTC. Full variable domain (missing parts from reference TRBV7-9 and TRBJ2-1): DTGVSQNPRHKITKRGQNVTFRCDPISEHNRLYWYRQTLGQGPEFLTYFQNEAQLEKSRLLSDRFSAERPKGSFSTLEIQRTEQGDSAMYLCASSLRQGGHNEQFFGPGTRLTVL.

The genes are TRBV15 and TRBJ1-3, with TRBD1 matching over 8 bases. Germline trimming cut 5 bases from V and 4 bases from J; bases unmatched to any gene: 7. Germline V CDR1 and CDR2: LNHNV, YYDKDF (reference sequence). CDR3 length: 15 residues. The CDR3 protein is CATSQGASGGNTIYF. The DNA of the CDR3 is TGTGCCACCAGCCAGGGGGCGTCGGGGGGAAACACCATATATTTT.

The genes are TRBV11-3 and TRBJ2-3, with a weak D call TRBD1 (6 bases). The V and J ends lost 6 bases and 3 bases respectively, with 10 bases between them. The length of the CDR3 is 13 residues. Germline values: CDR1 SGHNT, CDR2 YENEEA. The CDR3 protein is CASRRRGTDTQYF. As DNA, the CDR3 is TGTGCCAGCAGACGAAGGGGGACAGATACGCAGTATTTT.

V is TRBV7-9 and J is TRBJ2-7; TRBD1 matches at 7 bases. V dropped 3 bases and J dropped 2; count of bases not matched to a gene: 7. This CDR3 has 15 residues. Germline assignment: CDR1 SEHNR and CDR2 FQNEAQ (reference sequence). The DNA for the CDR3 is TGTGCCAGCAGCTTCGTGGCCGGGACAGCCTACGAGCAGTACTTC. Translating gives CASSFVAGTAYEQYF.

The rearrangement joins TRBV7-9 to TRBJ2-7; D uncertain. Between the trimmed V and J ends, which lost 8 bases and 3 bases, there was a span of 14 bases. This CDR3 is built from 13 residues. CDR1 and CDR2 from the germline V gene are SEHNR and FQNEAQ (reference sequence). The CDR3 sequence: CASQSPLHYEQYF. CDR3 bases: TGTGCCAGCCAATCCCCCTTACACTACGAGCAGTACTTC.

In its sample, this clone was seen once. The chain combines TRBV29-1 with TRBJ2-7, with TRBD1 matching over 10 bases. Trimming at V came to 6 bases and at J to 7 bases, leaving 12 bases not matched to a gene. The CDR3 extends over 14 amino acids. Germline V CDR1 and CDR2: SQVTM, ANQGSEA. CDR3 region: CSVAIGQGGGEQYF. As DNA, the CDR3 is TGCAGCGTGGCCATAGGACAGGGGGGTGGGGAGCAGTACTTC.

This chain uses TRBV18 with TRBJ1-1, with no clear D. Germline V gene lookup returns CDR1 KGHSH and CDR2 LQKENI. Between the trimmed V and J ends, which lost 2 bases and 6 bases, there was a span of 19 bases. This CDR3 contains 16 residues. The CDR3: CASSPEDSLLNPEAFF. CDR3 nucleotide sequence: TGTGCCAGCTCACCAGAGGATAGCCTACTTAACCCTGAAGCTTTCTTT.

This rearrangement joins TRBV28 to TRBJ2-7, with 11 bases lining up with TRBD2. Germline lookup yields CDR1 MDHEN and CDR2 SYDVKM. The CDR3 contains 14 residues. V shed 5 bases and J 0 bases; nucleotides not matched to a gene: 0. The CDR3 DNA sequence: TGTGCCAGCAGTACTAGCGGGAGCTCCTACGAGCAGTACTTC. Its translation: CASSTSGSSYEQYF.

This clone was seen just once. The chain couples TRBV2 to TRBJ1-1; D ambiguous. The CDR3 spans 13 residues. Germline-derived CDR1 and CDR2 are SNHLY and FYNNEI. The V gene lost 10 bases and the J gene lost 4 bases, with 16 bases spanning the gap. CDR3 sequence: CATYPGSGTEAFF. As DNA, the CDR3 is TGTGCCACTTATCCGGGGTCCGGCACTGAAGCTTTCTTT.

The chain combines TRBV10-3 with TRBJ1-2; D ambiguous. The CDR3 spans 14 residues. Germline V gene sequence: CDR1 ENHRY, CDR2 SYGVKD. With 4 bases removed from V and 6 bases from J, the gap between germline ends came to 15 bases. The CDR3 reads CAISAAGRTHGYTF. The DNA for the CDR3 is TGTGCCATCAGTGCCGCGGGCAGAACCCATGGCTACACCTTC.

This chain connects TRBV18 to TRBJ2-5; 13 bases agree with TRBD2. CDR1 and CDR2 (germline): KGHSH, LQKENI. With 3 bases clipped from V and 0 bases from J, the junction kept 7 bases outside the gene matches. The CDR3 spans 18 residues. The CDR3 loop reads CASSPTRTSGGYQETQYF. The DNA of the CDR3 is TGTGCCAGCTCACCCACCCGGACTAGCGGGGGATACCAAGAGACCCAGTACTTC.

This chain links TRBV6-5 with TRBJ1-1, with a weak D call TRBD1 (5 bases). Germline lookup yields CDR1 MNHEY and CDR2 SVGAGI. This CDR3 spans 15 amino acids. Trimming removed 5 bases at V and 1 base at J, with 14 bases between. The CDR3 coding sequence is TGTGCCAGCAGTCTCAACCAGGGCTGGAACACTGAAGCTTTCTTT. This gives the protein CASSLNQGWNTEAFF.

This clone was seen only once. The V gene is TRBV19, the J gene TRBJ1-2; D is possibly TRBD1 (5 bases). Germline-derived CDR1 and CDR2 are LNHDA and SQIVND (reference sequence). The ends were cut back, 5 bases at V and 6 bases at J, with 13 bases in the middle. The CDR3 totals 13 residues. The CDR3 sequence is CASSARVGDGYTF. The CDR3 coding sequence is TGTGCCAGTAGTGCCAGGGTAGGTGATGGCTACACCTTC.